This TCR beta chain is from a study of T cells after posttransplantation cyclophosphamide. The table came from immunoSEQ multiplex PCR; TCRdb's copy has only in-frame clones and leaves some out. The sample contains 40,000 to 55,000 clones, none of them singletons. Points from the study as a whole: Later blood repertoires were often dominated by clones from the donor CD8+ memory compartment. Recipient CMV seropositivity and CMV reactivation strongly tracked TRB clonality. TRB overlap between skin or GI tissue T cells and blood was limited.

This CDR3 contains 15 residues. V was clipped by 4 bases and J by 7 bases; unmatched bases: 11. Germline V lookup: CDR1 SGHVS, CDR2 FQNEAQ. This clone occurred many times. Its matching antigen is unknown. The specimen sequenced was PBMCs. This clonotype was obtained from a man aged 40-50 years in good health, CMV-negative, and a related stem cell transplant donor. V and J are TRBV7-8 and TRBJ2-7; 9 nucleotides match TRBD2. The CDR3 reads CASSSLAGQYREQYF. CDR3 DNA sequence: TGTGCCAGCAGCTCCCTAGCGGGACAATATAGGGAGCAGTACTTC.